The present entry profiles one T cell receptor (beta chain) with its context. Original analysis: Reference gene primer amplification in the assay estimated nucleated cell counts. Measured with immunoSEQ multiplex PCR; TCRdb has only the in-frame clones, and not every one. V and J calls and clone size are given by that table; D and trimming were obtained from the DNA. The table records roughly 130,000 clones, 80% to 85% of them present only once. This specimen comes from a study of blood T cell repertoires in COVID-19. Overall study: Spain, Italy and the United States supplied samples that represented acute and convalescent COVID-19. From T cells, B-cell-depleted T cells, or PBMCs came the material, which was cDNA or gDNA.

All enrollees were about 18 to 90 years old and from fewer than 30 US areas. Losses at the gene ends were 0 bases for V and 4 bases for J; bases not matched to a gene: 3. There are 16 residues in the CDR3. Germline V gene lookup returns CDR1 SGHVS and CDR2 FQNEAQ. The chain uses TRBV7-8 and TRBJ1-6; 7 positions agree with TRBD1. The TCR comes from a man between 40 and 49 years old with acute COVID-19. Material for sequencing was PBMCs or T cells enriched from blood (not recorded which). The CDR3 loop is CASSLAGGAYNSPLHF. The CDR3 region has the DNA TGTGCCAGCAGCTTAGCAGGGGGCGCTTATAATTCACCCCTCCACTTT.